This TCR beta chain was sequenced during a study of T-cell reconstitution after alpha-beta-depleted transplantation in children. General study points: Diversity and T-cell counts at one year after transplant derived mostly from new T cells.

Comments on this clonotype: Its antigen remains unknown.

The germline gives CDR1 MNHEY, CDR2 SVGAGI. This CDR3 is 17 amino acids long. V was shortened by 0 bases and J by 3 bases, with 17 bases between the two germline ends. TCRbeta library construction was performed incorporating unique molecular identifiers. A single record per CDR3 protein comes from TCRdb applying MiXCR to the PCR reads. The sample lists 780,000 or so distinct CDR3 sequences; roughly 15% were seen once. Material: PBMCs, mostly from graft donor cells, obtained 360 days after TCRalphabeta/CD19-depleted stem cell transplant. The rearrangement links TRBV6-5 to TRBJ1-1, with D hard to call. This TCR was recovered from a male patient younger than 18 who had a stem cell transplant for acute lymphoblastic leukemia, so the T cells may come from the graft donor. CDR3 protein: CASSYSKLGESYTEAFF. In DNA, the CDR3 is TGTGCCAGCAGTTACTCGAAACTTGGGGAGAGCTACACTGAAGCTTTCTTT.